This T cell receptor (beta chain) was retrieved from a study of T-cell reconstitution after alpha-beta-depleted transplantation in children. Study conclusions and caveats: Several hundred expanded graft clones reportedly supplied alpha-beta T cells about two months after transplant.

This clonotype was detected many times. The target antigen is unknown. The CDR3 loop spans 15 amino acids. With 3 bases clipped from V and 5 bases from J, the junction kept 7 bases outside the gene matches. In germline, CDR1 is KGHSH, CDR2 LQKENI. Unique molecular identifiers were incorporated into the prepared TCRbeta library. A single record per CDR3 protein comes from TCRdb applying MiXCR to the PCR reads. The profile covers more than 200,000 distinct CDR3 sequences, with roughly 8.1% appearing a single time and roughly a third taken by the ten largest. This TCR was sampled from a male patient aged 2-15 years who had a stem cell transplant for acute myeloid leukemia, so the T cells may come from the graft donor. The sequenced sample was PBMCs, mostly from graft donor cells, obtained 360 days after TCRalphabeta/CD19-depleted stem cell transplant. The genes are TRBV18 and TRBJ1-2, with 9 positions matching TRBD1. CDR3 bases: TGTGCCAGCTCACCCGGGACAGGGATAAAGTATGGCTACACCTTC. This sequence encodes CASSPGTGIKYGYTF.